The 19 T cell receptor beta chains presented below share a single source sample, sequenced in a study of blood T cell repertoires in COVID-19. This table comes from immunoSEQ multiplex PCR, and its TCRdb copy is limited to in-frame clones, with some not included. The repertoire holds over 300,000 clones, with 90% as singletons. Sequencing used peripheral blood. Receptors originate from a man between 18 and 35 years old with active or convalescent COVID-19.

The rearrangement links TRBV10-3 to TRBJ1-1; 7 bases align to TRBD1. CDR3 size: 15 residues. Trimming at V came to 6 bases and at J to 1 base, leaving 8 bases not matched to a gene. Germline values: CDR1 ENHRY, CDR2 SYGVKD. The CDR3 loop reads CAIRDRDSPNTEAFF. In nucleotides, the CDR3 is TGTGCCATCAGAGATAGGGACAGTCCGAACACTGAAGCTTTCTTT.

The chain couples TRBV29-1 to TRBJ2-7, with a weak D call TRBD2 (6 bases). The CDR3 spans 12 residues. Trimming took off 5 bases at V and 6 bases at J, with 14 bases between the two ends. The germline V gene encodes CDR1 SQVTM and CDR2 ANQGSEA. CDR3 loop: CSVTSGVGEQYF. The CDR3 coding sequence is TGCAGCGTTACGTCGGGAGTAGGCGAGCAGTACTTC.

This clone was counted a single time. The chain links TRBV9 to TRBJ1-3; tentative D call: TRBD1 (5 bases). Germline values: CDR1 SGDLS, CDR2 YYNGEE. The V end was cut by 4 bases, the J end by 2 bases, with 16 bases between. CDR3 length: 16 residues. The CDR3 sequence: CASSPLGGNAGNTIYF. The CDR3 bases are TGTGCCAGCAGCCCCCTCGGGGGAAATGCTGGAAACACCATATATTTT.

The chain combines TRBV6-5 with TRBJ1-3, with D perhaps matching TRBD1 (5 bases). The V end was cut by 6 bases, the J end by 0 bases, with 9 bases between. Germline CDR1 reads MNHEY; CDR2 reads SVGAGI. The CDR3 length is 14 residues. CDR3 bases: TGTGCCAGCAGGCAGGGCTTCTCTGGAAACACCATATATTTT. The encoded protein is CASRQGFSGNTIYF.

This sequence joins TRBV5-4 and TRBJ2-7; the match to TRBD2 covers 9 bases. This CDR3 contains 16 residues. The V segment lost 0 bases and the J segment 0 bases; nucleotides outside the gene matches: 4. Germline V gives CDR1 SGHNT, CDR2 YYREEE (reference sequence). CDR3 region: CASSLALAGFSYEQYF. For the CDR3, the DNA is TGTGCCAGCAGCTTGGCACTAGCGGGCTTCTCCTACGAGCAGTACTTC.

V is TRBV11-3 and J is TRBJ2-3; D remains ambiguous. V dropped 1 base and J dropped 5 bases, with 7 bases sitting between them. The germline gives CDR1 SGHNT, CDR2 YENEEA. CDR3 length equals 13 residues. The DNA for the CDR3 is TGTGCCAGCAGCTTAGTACCTATAGATACGCAGTATTTT. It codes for CASSLVPIDTQYF.

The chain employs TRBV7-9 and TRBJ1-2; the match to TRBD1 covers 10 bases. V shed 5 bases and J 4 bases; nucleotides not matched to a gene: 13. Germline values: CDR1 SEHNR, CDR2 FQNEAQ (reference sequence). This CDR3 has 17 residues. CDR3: CASSAGTGVLGGYGYTF. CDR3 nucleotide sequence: TGTGCCAGCAGCGCCGGGACAGGGGTTCTAGGTGGCTATGGCTACACCTTC.

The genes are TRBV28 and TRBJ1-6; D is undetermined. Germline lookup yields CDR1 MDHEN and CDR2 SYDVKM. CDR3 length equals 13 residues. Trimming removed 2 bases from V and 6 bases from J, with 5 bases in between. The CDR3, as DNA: TGTGCCAGCAGTTTAGGGCTTAATTCACCCCTCCACTTT. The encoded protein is CASSLGLNSPLHF.

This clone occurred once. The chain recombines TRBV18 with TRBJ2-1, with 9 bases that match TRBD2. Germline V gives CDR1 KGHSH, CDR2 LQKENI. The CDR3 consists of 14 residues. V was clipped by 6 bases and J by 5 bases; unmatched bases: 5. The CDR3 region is CASSSTSGNNEQFF. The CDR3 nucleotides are TGTGCCAGCTCGTCGACTAGCGGTAACAATGAGCAGTTCTTC.

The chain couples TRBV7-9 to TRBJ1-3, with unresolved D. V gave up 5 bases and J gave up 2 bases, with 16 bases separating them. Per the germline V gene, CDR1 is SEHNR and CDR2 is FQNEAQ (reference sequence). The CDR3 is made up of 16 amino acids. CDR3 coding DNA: TGTGCCAGCAGCGAAGCCGGTCGGACTGCTGGAAACACCATATATTTT. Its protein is CASSEAGRTAGNTIYF.

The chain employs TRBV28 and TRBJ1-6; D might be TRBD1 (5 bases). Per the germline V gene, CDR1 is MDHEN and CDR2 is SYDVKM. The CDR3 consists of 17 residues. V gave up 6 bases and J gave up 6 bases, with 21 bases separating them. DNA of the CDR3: TGTGCCAGCAGCCTTTCAGCCCCAGGGCCCAGTAATTCACCCCTCCACTTT. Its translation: CASSLSAPGPSNSPLHF. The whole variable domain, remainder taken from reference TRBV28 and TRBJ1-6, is DVKVTQSSRYLVKRTGEKVFLECVQDMDHENMFWYRQDPGLGLRLIYFSYDVKMKEKGDIPEGYSVSREKKERFSLILESASTNQTSMYLCASSLSAPGPSNSPLHFGNGTRLTVT.

CDR3 sequence reads: CASSPLQGAMVRRLDEKLFF. The DNA for the CDR3 is TGTGCCAGCTCACCACTACAGGGGGCGATGGTCCGGAGACTGGATGAAAAACTGTTTTTT. The chain links TRBV18 to TRBJ1-4, with 9 bases lining up with TRBD1. This CDR3 has 20 amino acids. Trimming cost V 1 base and J 6 bases; bases outside gene matches: 18. The germline V gene encodes CDR1 KGHSH and CDR2 LQKENI.

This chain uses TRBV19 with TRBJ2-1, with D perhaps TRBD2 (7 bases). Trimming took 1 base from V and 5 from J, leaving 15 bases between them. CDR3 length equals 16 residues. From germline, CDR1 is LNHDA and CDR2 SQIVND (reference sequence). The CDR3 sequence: CASSIVAGGGDNEQFF. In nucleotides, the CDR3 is TGTGCCAGTAGTATAGTGGCCGGAGGGGGGGACAATGAGCAGTTCTTC.

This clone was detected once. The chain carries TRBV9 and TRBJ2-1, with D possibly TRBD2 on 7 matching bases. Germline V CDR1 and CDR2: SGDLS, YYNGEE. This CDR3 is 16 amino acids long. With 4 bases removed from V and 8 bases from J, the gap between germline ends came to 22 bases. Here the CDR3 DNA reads TGTGCCAGCAGCCCACGGACTAGGGGGGTGAGAGATGAGCAGTTCTTC. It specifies CASSPRTRGVRDEQFF.

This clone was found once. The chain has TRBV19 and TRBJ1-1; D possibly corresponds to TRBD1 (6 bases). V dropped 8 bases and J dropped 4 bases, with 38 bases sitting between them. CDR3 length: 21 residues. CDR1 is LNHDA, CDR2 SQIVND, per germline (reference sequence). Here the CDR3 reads CASRNAGGSAWDDERTTEAFF. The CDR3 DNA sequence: TGTGCCAGTCGCAACGCGGGGGGCTCGGCTTGGGACGACGAGAGGACCACTGAAGCTTTCTTT.

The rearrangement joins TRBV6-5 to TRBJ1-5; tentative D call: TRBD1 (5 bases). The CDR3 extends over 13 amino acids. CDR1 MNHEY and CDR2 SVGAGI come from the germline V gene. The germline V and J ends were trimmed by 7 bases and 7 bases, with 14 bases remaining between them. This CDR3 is CASMGGSVQPQHF. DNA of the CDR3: TGTGCCAGCATGGGGGGTTCCGTCCAGCCCCAGCATTTT.

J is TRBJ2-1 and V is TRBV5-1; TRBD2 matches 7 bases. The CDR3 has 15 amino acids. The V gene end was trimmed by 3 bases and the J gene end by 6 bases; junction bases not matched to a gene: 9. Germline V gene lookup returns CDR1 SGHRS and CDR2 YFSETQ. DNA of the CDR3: TGCGCCAGCAGCTCCGGACTAGTAACAAGCAATGAGCAGTTCTTC. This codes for CASSSGLVTSNEQFF.

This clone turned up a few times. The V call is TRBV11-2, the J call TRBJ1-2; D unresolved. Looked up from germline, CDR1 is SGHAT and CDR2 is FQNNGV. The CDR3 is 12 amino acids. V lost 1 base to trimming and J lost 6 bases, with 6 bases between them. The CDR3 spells CASSLVGNGYTF. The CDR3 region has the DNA TGTGCCAGCAGCTTAGTCGGGAATGGCTACACCTTC.

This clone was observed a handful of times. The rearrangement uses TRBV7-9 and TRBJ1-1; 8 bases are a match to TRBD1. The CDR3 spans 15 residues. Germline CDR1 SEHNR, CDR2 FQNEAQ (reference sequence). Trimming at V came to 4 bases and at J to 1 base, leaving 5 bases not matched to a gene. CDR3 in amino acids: CASSYTTGGNTEAFF. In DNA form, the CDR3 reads TGTGCCAGCAGCTATACCACAGGGGGGAACACTGAAGCTTTCTTT.